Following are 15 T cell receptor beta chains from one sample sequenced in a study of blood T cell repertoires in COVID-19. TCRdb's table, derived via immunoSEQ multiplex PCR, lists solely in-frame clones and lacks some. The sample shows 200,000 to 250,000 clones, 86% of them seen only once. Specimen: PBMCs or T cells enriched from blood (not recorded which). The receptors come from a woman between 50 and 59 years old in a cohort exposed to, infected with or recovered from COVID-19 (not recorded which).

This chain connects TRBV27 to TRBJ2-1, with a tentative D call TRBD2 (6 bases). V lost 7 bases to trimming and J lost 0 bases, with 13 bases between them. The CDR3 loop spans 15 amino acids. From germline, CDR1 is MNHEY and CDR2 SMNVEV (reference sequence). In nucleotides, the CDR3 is TGTGCCAGCACCCATGCGGGGAGCTCCTACAATGAGCAGTTCTTC. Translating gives CASTHAGSSYNEQFF.

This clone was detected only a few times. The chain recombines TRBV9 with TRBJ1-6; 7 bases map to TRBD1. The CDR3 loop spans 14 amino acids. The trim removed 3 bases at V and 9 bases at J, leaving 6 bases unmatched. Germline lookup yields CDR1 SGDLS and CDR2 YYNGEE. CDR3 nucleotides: TGTGCCAGCAGCGAGGGACAGCCAAGTTCACCCCTCCACTTT. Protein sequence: CASSEGQPSSPLHF.

The CDR3 loop reads CASSRDSGPEKLFF. The CDR3, as DNA: TGTGCCAGCAGCAGGGACAGCGGACCTGAAAAACTGTTTTTT. The chain has TRBV6-5 and TRBJ1-4; TRBD1 agrees at 7 bases. The length of the CDR3 is 14 residues. The germline V gene has CDR1 MNHEY and CDR2 SVGAGI. Trimming took 6 bases from V and 7 from J; bases not matched to a gene: 8.

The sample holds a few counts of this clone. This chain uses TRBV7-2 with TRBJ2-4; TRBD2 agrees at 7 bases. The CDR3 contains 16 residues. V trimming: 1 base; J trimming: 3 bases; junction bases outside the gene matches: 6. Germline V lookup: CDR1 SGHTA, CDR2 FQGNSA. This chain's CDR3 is CASSLEGGGGKNIQYF. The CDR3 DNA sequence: TGTGCCAGCAGCTTAGAGGGCGGGGGAGGCAAAAACATTCAGTACTTC.

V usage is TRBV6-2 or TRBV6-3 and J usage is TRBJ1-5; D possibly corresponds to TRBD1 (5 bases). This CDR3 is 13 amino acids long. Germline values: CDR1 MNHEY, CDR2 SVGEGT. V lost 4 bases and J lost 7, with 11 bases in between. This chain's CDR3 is CASSFRGSQPQHF. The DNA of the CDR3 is TGTGCCAGCAGTTTTCGGGGGAGCCAGCCCCAGCATTTT.

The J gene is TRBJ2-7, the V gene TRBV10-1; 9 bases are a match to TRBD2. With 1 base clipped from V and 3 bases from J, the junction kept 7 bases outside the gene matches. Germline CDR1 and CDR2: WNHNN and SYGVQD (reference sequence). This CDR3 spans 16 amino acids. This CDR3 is CASSELERGVIYEQYF. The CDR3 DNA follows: TGCGCCAGCAGTGAGTTAGAGCGGGGGGTTATCTACGAGCAGTACTTC.

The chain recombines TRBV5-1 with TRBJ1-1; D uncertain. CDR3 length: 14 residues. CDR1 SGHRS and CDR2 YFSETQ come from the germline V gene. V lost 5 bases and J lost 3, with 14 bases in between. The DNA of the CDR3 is TGCGCCAGCAGGGTGGAGCGGGAGGACACTGAAGCTTTCTTT. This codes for CASRVEREDTEAFF.

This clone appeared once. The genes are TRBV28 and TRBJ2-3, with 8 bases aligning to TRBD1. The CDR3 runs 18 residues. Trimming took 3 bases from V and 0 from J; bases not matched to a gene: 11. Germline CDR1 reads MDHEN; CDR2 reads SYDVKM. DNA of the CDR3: TGTGCCAGCAGTTTCCCGAGCACCACAGGGGGAAGCACAGATACGCAGTATTTT. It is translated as CASSFPSTTGGSTDTQYF. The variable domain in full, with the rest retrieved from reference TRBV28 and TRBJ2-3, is DVKVTQSSRYLVKRTGEKVFLECVQDMDHENMFWYRQDPGLGLRLIYFSYDVKMKEKGDIPEGYSVSREKKERFSLILESASTNQTSMYLCASSFPSTTGGSTDTQYFGPGTRLTVL.

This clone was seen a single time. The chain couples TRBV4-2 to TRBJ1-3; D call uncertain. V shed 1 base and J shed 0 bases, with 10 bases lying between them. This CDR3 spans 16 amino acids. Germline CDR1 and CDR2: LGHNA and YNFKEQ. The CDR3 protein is CASSQVSRHSGNTIYF. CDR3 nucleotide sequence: TGTGCCAGCAGCCAAGTGAGTCGTCACTCTGGAAACACCATATATTTT.

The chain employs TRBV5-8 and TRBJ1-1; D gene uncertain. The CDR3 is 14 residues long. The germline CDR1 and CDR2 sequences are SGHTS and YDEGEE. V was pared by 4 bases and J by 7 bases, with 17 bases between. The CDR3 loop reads CASSTYTTPLEAFF. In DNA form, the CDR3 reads TGTGCCAGCAGCACATATACCACGCCCCTTGAAGCTTTCTTT.

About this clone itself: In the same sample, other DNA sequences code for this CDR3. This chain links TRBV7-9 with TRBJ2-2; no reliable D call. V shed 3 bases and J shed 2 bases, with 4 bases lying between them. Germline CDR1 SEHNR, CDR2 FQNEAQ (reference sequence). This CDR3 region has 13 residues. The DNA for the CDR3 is TGTGCCAGCAGCTTCTCTAACACCGGGGAGCTGTTTTTT. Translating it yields CASSFSNTGELFF.

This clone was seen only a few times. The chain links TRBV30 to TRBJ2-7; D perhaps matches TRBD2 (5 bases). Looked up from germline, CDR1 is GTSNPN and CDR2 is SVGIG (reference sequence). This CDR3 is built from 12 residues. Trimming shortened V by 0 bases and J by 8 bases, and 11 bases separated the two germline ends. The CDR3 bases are TGTGCCTGGAGTGTCACGGACTTGAAGCAGTACTTC. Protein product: CAWSVTDLKQYF.

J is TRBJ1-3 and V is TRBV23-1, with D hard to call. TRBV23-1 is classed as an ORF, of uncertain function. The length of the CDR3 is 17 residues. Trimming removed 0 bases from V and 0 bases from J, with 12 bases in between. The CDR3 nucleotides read TGCGCCAGCAGTCAATCAACCAGCGTTATCTCTGGAAACACCATATATTTT. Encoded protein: CASSQSTSVISGNTIYF.

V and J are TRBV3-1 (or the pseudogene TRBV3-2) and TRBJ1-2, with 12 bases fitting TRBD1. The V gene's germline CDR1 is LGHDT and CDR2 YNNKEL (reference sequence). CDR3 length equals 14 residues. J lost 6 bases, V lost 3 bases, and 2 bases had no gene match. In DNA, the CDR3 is TGTGCCAGCAGCCAGGGGACAGGGGGCGATGGCTACACCTTC. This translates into CASSQGTGGDGYTF.

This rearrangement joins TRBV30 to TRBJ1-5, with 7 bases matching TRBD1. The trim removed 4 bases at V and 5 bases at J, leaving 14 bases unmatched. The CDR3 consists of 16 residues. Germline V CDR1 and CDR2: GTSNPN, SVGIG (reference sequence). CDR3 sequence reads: CAWTRLGQDVDQPQHF. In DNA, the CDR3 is TGTGCCTGGACTCGGCTTGGACAGGATGTAGATCAGCCCCAGCATTTT.